This T cell receptor beta chain was obtained from a study of blood T cells in healthy people across ages. This CDR3 spans 13 amino acids. V lost 2 bases and J 5 bases, leaving 9 bases between the germline ends. Germline assignment: CDR1 LNHNV and CDR2 YYDKDF (reference sequence). Whole-study results and caveats: Long-lived donors exceeded aged donors in naive CD4+ cells and diversity.

A word on this clonotype: No antigen is known for it.

Primers used in a second PCR of about 7 to 12 cycles were a sample-barcoded 5' primer and a J-beta primer mix. A 12-random-nucleotide template-switch adaptor tagged each cDNA molecule. Using its own MiXCR run on the 5' RACE reads, TCRdb lists one record per CDR3 protein. Among around 2 million distinct CDR3 sequences listed, approximately 39% were seen once. Each sample used at least 6 million PBMCs. Input material: blood. The J gene is TRBJ1-1, the V gene TRBV15; a weak D match, TRBD1 (5 bases). This TCR came from a human donor in good health. Written as DNA, the CDR3 is TGTGCCACCAGCAGAACTAGACAGACTGAAGCTTTCTTT. It is translated as CATSRTRQTEAFF.